Listed here are 14 T cell receptor beta chains from one sample, sequenced in a study of T cell responses to AZD1222 COVID-19 vaccine. Produced via immunoSEQ multiplex PCR; TCRdb's table is partial and in-frame only. Of 110,000 to 150,000 clones listed, approximately 94% are singletons. The sequencing here drew on peripheral blood, taken on day 0 of AZD1222 vaccination. The source of these receptors is an adult in good health.

The chain combines TRBV5-1 with TRBJ2-3, with 15 positions matching TRBD2. Trimming at V came to 0 bases and at J to 2 bases, leaving 16 bases not matched to a gene. Germline V gives CDR1 SGHRS, CDR2 YFSETQ. The CDR3 runs to 22 residues. The CDR3 sequence: CASSLVPGTSGGMTETTDTQYF. In nucleotides, the CDR3 is TGCGCCAGCAGCTTGGTGCCCGGGACTAGCGGGGGGATGACCGAAACCACAGATACGCAGTATTTT.

This clone was recorded only once. V and J are TRBV19 and TRBJ2-1; D unclear. The CDR3 has 14 amino acids. Germline CDR1 and CDR2: LNHDA and SQIVND (reference sequence). V was clipped by 6 bases and J by 3 bases, with 12 bases between them. The CDR3 nucleotides read TGTGCCAGTAGCAGGTCCGTAAACTACAATGAGCAGTTCTTC. Amino acids: CASSRSVNYNEQFF.

The J gene is TRBJ1-2, the V gene TRBV24-1; no clear D. Germline CDR1 and CDR2: KGHDR and SFDVKD. The V end lost 4 bases, the J end lost 2 bases, and 10 bases lay between the germline ends. The CDR3 extends over 14 amino acids. The CDR3, as DNA: TGTGCCACCAGTGACGGAGCAGTAAACTATGGCTACACCTTC. Protein: CATSDGAVNYGYTF.

The chain uses TRBV30 and TRBJ1-2, with D uncertain. Per the germline V gene, CDR1 is GTSNPN and CDR2 is SVGIG (reference sequence). Trimming took off 0 bases at V and 5 bases at J, with 7 bases between the two ends. CDR3 length: 12 amino acids. CDR3 sequence (DNA): TGTGCCTGGAGTGTACGAGGTTATGGCTACACCTTC. This encodes CAWSVRGYGYTF.

The genes are TRBV4-1 and TRBJ1-4, with 10 positions matching TRBD1. This CDR3 is built from 16 residues. The germline V gene has CDR1 MGHRA and CDR2 YSYEKL. V dropped 4 bases and J dropped 7; count of bases not matched to a gene: 9. In DNA, the CDR3 is TGCGCCAGCAGCCCAATCCCCCGGGACAGGGGTGAAAAACTGTTTTTT. This encodes CASSPIPRDRGEKLFF.

The genes are TRBV9 and TRBJ2-7, with D possibly matching TRBD2 (7 bases). The germline V gene has CDR1 SGDLS and CDR2 YYNGEE. There are 15 residues in the CDR3. The germline V and J ends were trimmed by 0 bases and 6 bases, with 16 bases remaining between them. The CDR3 spells CASSVGGGAWTEQYF. CDR3 sequence (DNA): TGTGCCAGCAGCGTAGGTGGGGGGGCGTGGACCGAGCAGTACTTC. Combining the CDR3 with reference TRBV9 and TRBJ2-7 gives the whole variable domain DSGVTQTPKHLITATGQRVTLRCSPRSGDLSVYWYQQSLDQGLQFLIQYYNGEERAKGNILERFSAQQFPDLHSELNLSSLELGDSALYFCASSVGGGAWTEQYFGPGTRLTVT.

J is TRBJ2-3 and V is TRBV6-5, with D perhaps TRBD1 (5 bases). The V gene's germline CDR1 is MNHEY and CDR2 SVGAGI. The ends were cut back, 6 bases at V and 0 bases at J, with 13 bases in the middle. This CDR3 comprises 15 residues. CDR3 nucleotides: TGTGCCAGCAGCTTACAGGAGACTAGCACAGATACGCAGTATTTT. Translating it yields CASSLQETSTDTQYF.

In its sample, this clone was seen a few times. J is TRBJ2-7 and V is TRBV29-1, with D possibly being TRBD1 (6 bases). The CDR3 loop spans 12 amino acids. Germline V gene lookup returns CDR1 SQVTM and CDR2 ANQGSEA. The V end lost 3 bases, the J end lost 6 bases, and 12 bases lay between the germline ends. Written as DNA, the CDR3 is TGCAGCGTTGACAGGGGCCTAGGCGAGCAGTACTTC. Protein: CSVDRGLGEQYF.

For this clone: The same CDR3 also results from other DNA sequences found in this sample. The chain has TRBV12-3 or TRBV12-4 and TRBJ1-2, with 7 bases identical to TRBD1. The CDR3 has 12 residues. V lost 5 bases to trimming and J lost 4 bases; unmatched junction nucleotides: 1. The CDR3 loop is CASSRQGYGYTF. Written as DNA, the CDR3 is TGTGCCAGCAGTCGACAGGGCTATGGCTACACCTTC.

Of note for this clone: One end of the junction fails to match germline, which may point to a read error. The CDR3 DNA follows: TGTGCCAGCGGTTTCGGCCAGCCCCAGCATTTT. Amino acid sequence: CASGFGQPQHF. The rearrangement links TRBV12-3 or TRBV12-4 to TRBJ1-5; no definite D call. The CDR3 loop spans 11 amino acids.

The V gene is TRBV15, the J gene TRBJ2-7, with D possibly TRBD2 on 6 matching bases. Trimming shortened V by 3 bases and J by 3 bases, and 18 bases separated the two germline ends. The germline V gene encodes CDR1 LNHNV and CDR2 YYDKDF (reference sequence). The CDR3 covers 16 residues. The CDR3 sequence is CATSRGSGLYNYEQYF. The DNA for the CDR3 is TGTGCCACCAGCAGGGGATCGGGACTCTACAACTACGAGCAGTACTTC.

The chain couples TRBV3-1 (or the pseudogene TRBV3-2) to TRBJ1-2; possibly TRBD1 for D (5 bases). The length of the CDR3 is 15 residues. CDR1 is LGHDT, CDR2 YNNKEL, per germline (reference sequence). V shed 5 bases and J shed 9 bases, with 22 bases lying between them. CDR3: CASSSPGDGIIRYTF. The DNA for the CDR3 is TGTGCCAGCAGCTCCCCGGGGGACGGCATAATACGCTACACCTTC.

This chain links TRBV7-8 with TRBJ2-5; 10 nucleotides match TRBD2. Germline V CDR1 and CDR2: SGHVS, FQNEAQ. CDR3 length equals 15 residues. J was trimmed by 5 bases and V by 6 bases; bases with no gene match: 9. CDR3 protein: CASSNLAGARETQYF. CDR3 DNA sequence: TGTGCCAGCAGTAATCTAGCGGGGGCGCGGGAGACCCAGTACTTC.

This clone was seen a single time. V usage is TRBV7-9 and J usage is TRBJ1-1; no reliable D call. This CDR3 is 11 amino acids long. With 4 bases removed from V and 8 bases from J, the gap between germline ends came to 8 bases. Germline lookup yields CDR1 SEHNR and CDR2 FQNEAQ (reference sequence). The CDR3 protein is CASSSLTEAFF. CDR3 DNA: TGTGCCAGCAGCTCGCTAACCGAAGCTTTCTTT.